This T cell receptor beta chain was captured in a study of T cell changes during pregnancy in multiple sclerosis. In its sample, this clone was seen once. Method: immunoSEQ multiplex PCR; TCRdb's copy keeps in-frame clones and lacks some. Here the sample spans fewer than 13,000 clones, roughly 89% being singletons. This CDR3 comprises 14 residues. J gave up 6 bases and V 6 bases, and 9 bases lay outside the gene matches. The germline gives CDR1 LNHDA, CDR2 SQIVND (reference sequence). This specimen consisted of CD8+ T cells from peripheral blood mononuclear cells, obtained in the first trimester of pregnancy. This receptor was identified in a female donor in good health, enrolled as a control in a pregnancy study. The chain combines TRBV19 with TRBJ1-2; 8 bases match TRBD1. CDR3 coding DNA: TGTGCCAGTAGAGTACGGGCAGGGGGCGATGGCTACACCTTC. This encodes CASRVRAGGDGYTF.